Below are 16 T cell receptor beta chains sequenced from a single sample in a study of blood T cell repertoires in COVID-19. This table comes from immunoSEQ multiplex PCR, and its TCRdb copy is limited to in-frame clones, with some not included. Counted here are 310,000 or so clones, 80% to 90% occurring once; the ten biggest clones make up around 9%. The specimen was PBMCs or T cells enriched from blood (not recorded which). The origin of the receptors is a woman between 18 and 29 years old who had recovered from COVID-19.

The chain links TRBV27 to TRBJ2-5, with 11 bases fitting TRBD2. This CDR3 contains 18 residues. The V segment lost 0 bases and the J segment 4 bases; nucleotides outside the gene matches: 10. Looked up from germline, CDR1 is MNHEY and CDR2 is SMNVEV (reference sequence). The CDR3 reads CASSLSPLAGGGAETQYF. CDR3 in DNA: TGTGCCAGCAGTTTATCCCCCCTAGCGGGAGGCGGGGCAGAGACCCAGTACTTC.

This chain uses TRBV21-1 with TRBJ1-5; the table's D call TRBD1 went unverified against the DNA. TRBV21-1 is an annotated pseudogene. The CDR3 is made up of 15 amino acids. The CDR3 loop is CASPTGDRDNQPQHF. In DNA, the CDR3 is TGTGCCAGTCCCACGGGGGACAGGGATAATCAGCCCCAGCATTTT.

This clone is a singleton in its sample. This CDR3 reads CASSSGQGFHEQYF. CDR3 sequence (DNA): TGTGCCAGCAGTTCGGGACAGGGGTTCCACGAGCAGTACTTC. V is TRBV28 and J is TRBJ2-7, with 10 positions matching TRBD1. This CDR3 is 14 amino acids long. After removal of 4 bases from V and 5 bases from J, the junction contained 5 bases not matched to a gene. Per germline, CDR1 MDHEN and CDR2 SYDVKM.

This rearrangement joins TRBV7-8 to TRBJ2-7, with TRBD2 identical over 14 bases. This CDR3 comprises 15 residues. Looked up from germline, CDR1 is SGHVS and CDR2 is FQNEAQ. With V trimmed by 5 bases and J by 3 bases, 3 bases remained unmatched. CDR3 loop: CASSVGLAGDYEQYF. CDR3 nucleotides: TGTGCCAGCAGCGTGGGACTAGCGGGAGACTACGAGCAGTACTTC.

This clone was observed once. V is TRBV13 and J is TRBJ2-1, with TRBD1 as a possible D gene (6 bases). With 4 bases removed from V and 8 bases from J, the gap between germline ends came to 12 bases. The CDR3 extends over 13 amino acids. In germline, CDR1 is PRHDT, CDR2 FYEKMQ (reference sequence). This chain's CDR3 is CASSSTGFDEQFF. CDR3 bases: TGTGCCAGCAGCTCAACAGGGTTCGATGAGCAGTTCTTC.

The genes are TRBV25-1 and TRBJ2-7; 7 bases fit TRBD2. Germline V gene sequence: CDR1 MGHDK, CDR2 SYGVNS. There are 15 residues in the CDR3. With 4 bases clipped from V and 0 bases from J, the junction kept 6 bases outside the gene matches. DNA for the CDR3: TGTGCCAGCAGTGGTCCTAGCGGAAGCTCCTACGAGCAGTACTTC. Translating gives CASSGPSGSSYEQYF.

The V and J genes are TRBV1 and TRBJ1-5; TRBD1, the table's D call, lacks a check against the DNA. TRBV1 is a known pseudogene. This CDR3 contains 16 residues. In DNA, the CDR3 is TGCACCAGCAGCCTTGAGAGGGACAGCCTTTATCAGCCCCAGCATTTT. Amino acid sequence: CTSSLERDSLYQPQHF.

The chain has TRBV18 and TRBJ1-1, with 7 bases that match TRBD1. Germline V gives CDR1 KGHSH, CDR2 LQKENI. The CDR3 totals 17 residues. Losses at the gene ends were 0 bases for V and 4 bases for J; bases not matched to a gene: 11. Here the CDR3 reads CASSPPGRGGISTEAFF. In DNA, the CDR3 is TGTGCCAGCTCACCACCGGGGCGAGGGGGCATCTCCACTGAAGCTTTCTTT. Supplemented by reference TRBV18 and TRBJ1-1, the full variable domain reads NAGVMQNPRHLVRRRGQEARLRCSPMKGHSHVYWYRQLPEEGLKFMVYLQKENIIDESGMPKERFSAEFPKEGPSILRIQQVVRGDSAAYFCASSPPGRGGISTEAFFGQGTRLTVV.

This chain joins TRBV5-1 and TRBJ2-1; 10 nucleotides agree with TRBD2. The V and J ends lost 0 bases and 4 bases, in that order; junction bases with no gene match: 7. Germline V gene lookup returns CDR1 SGHRS and CDR2 YFSETQ. The CDR3 covers 17 residues. CDR3: CASSLAGGLAVYNEQFF. The CDR3 nucleotides read TGCGCCAGCAGCTTGGCGGGAGGACTAGCGGTTTACAATGAGCAGTTCTTC.

On this clone: This same CDR3 is encoded by further DNA sequences in the sample. The CDR3 reads CASSPTGTGELFF. The DNA of the CDR3 is TGTGCCAGCAGCCCGACGGGGACCGGGGAGCTGTTTTTT. The chain couples TRBV7-3 to TRBJ2-2; possibly TRBD2 for D (5 bases). V lost 5 bases and J 5 bases, leaving 9 bases between the germline ends. The CDR3 length is 13 residues. Germline V gene data show CDR1 as SGHTA and CDR2 as FQGTGA.

This chain connects TRBV7-3 to TRBJ1-2; possibly TRBD1 for D (6 bases). V lost 5 bases and J 8 bases, leaving 15 bases between the germline ends. The CDR3 is 13 residues long. Germline V gives CDR1 SGHTA, CDR2 FQGTGA. CDR3: CASSRRPGTGYTF. The CDR3 coding sequence is TGTGCCAGCAGCCGCCGCCCCGGGACAGGCTACACCTTC.

In DNA form, the CDR3 reads TGTGCCAGCAGCCTTTACTATAGCGGGAGGTACACCGGGGAGCTGTTTTTT. Protein sequence: CASSLYYSGRYTGELFF. The chain is built from TRBV7-8 and TRBJ2-2, with 10 bases identical to TRBD2. Trimming at V came to 5 bases and at J to 3 bases, leaving 9 bases not matched to a gene. This CDR3 region has 17 residues. Germline CDR1 reads SGHVS; CDR2 reads FQNEAQ.

This clone was seen a handful of times. The chain carries TRBV7-6 and TRBJ2-7, with 8 bases lining up with TRBD1. Trimming took 1 base from V and 6 from J; bases not matched to a gene: 8. Germline V gives CDR1 SGHVS, CDR2 FNYEAQ. This CDR3 is built from 15 residues. The CDR3 loop is CASSLVPDREGEQYF. Here the CDR3 DNA reads TGTGCCAGCAGCTTAGTTCCGGACAGGGAAGGCGAGCAGTACTTC. The full variable domain, its missing parts supplied by reference TRBV7-6 and TRBJ2-7, is GAGVSQSPRYKVTKRGQDVALRCDPISGHVSLYWYRQALGQGPEFLTYFNYEAQQDKSGLPNDRFSAERPEGSISTLTIQRTEQRDSAMYRCASSLVPDREGEQYFGPGTRLTVT.

This rearrangement joins TRBV3-1 (or the pseudogene TRBV3-2) to TRBJ2-6, with D maybe TRBD2 (6 bases). CDR1 LGHDT and CDR2 YNNKEL come from the germline V gene (reference sequence). The CDR3 sequence is 17 residues long. Deletions cut 3 bases from V and 0 bases from J, with 12 bases between. The CDR3: CASSQDLGGSGANVLTF. For the CDR3, the DNA is TGTGCCAGCAGCCAGGATTTGGGGGGCTCTGGGGCCAACGTCCTGACTTTC.

The chain links TRBV7-2 to TRBJ2-7; D possibly corresponds to TRBD1 (6 bases). The CDR3 length is 14 residues. The V gene lost 3 bases and the J gene lost 2 bases, with 11 bases spanning the gap. Germline assignment: CDR1 SGHTA and CDR2 FQGNSA. CDR3 nucleotides: TGTGCCAGCAGCTTCAGAGAGGGGGCCTACGAGCAGTACTTC. It is translated as CASSFREGAYEQYF. Supplemented by reference TRBV7-2 and TRBJ2-7, the full variable domain reads GAGVSQSPSNKVTEKGKDVELRCDPISGHTALYWYRQSLGQGLEFLIYFQGNSAPDKSGLPSDRFSAERTGGSVSTLTIQRTQQEDSAVYLCASSFREGAYEQYFGPGTRLTVT.

This chain joins TRBV5-1 and TRBJ1-1, with D perhaps matching TRBD1 (6 bases). Germline loops: CDR1 SGHRS, CDR2 YFSETQ. V was clipped by 5 bases and J by 4 bases, with 15 bases between them. The CDR3 consists of 14 residues. Written as DNA, the CDR3 is TGCGCCAGCAGGTCTAACAGGGCGAGCACTGAAGCTTTCTTT. As protein: CASRSNRASTEAFF.